These T cell receptor beta chains were read from a single sample in a study of PD-1 blockade in mismatch repair-deficient tumors. Repertoires were generated with immunoSEQ multiplex PCR, while TCRdb's copy carries only in-frame clones and drops some. Here the sample spans 38,000 or so clones, approximately 84% being singletons. The starting material was peripheral blood, obtained 75 to 85 weeks after starting pembrolizumab. The origin of the receptors is an adult with mismatch repair-deficient cancer. Both conserved end residues are part of each CDR3. Fields, in order: V gene, J gene, D gene, clone size, CDR3 DNA, CDR3 protein. A D gene is named only where the DNA matches it firmly. Some rows have no size entry. The others give once, few or many, or a class for an expanded clone.

V gene: TRBV7-3; J gene: TRBJ1-1; D gene: .; clone size: .; CDR3 DNA: TGTGCCAGCAGCTACGGCCCAGGTACTGAAGCTTTCTTT; CDR3 protein: CASSYGPGTEAFF
V gene: TRBV11-3; J gene: TRBJ2-2; D gene: .; clone size: .; CDR3 DNA: TGTGCCAGCAGCTTAGACCTCGGCGATCGCCGGACCGGGGAGCTGTTTTTT; CDR3 protein: CASSLDLGDRRTGELFF
V gene: TRBV30; J gene: TRBJ2-2; D gene: .; clone size: .; CDR3 DNA: TGTGCCTGGAGACCCACAGGGATCGGGGAGCTGTTTTTT; CDR3 protein: CAWRPTGIGELFF
V gene: TRBV30; J gene: TRBJ2-7; D gene: TRBD1; clone size: once; CDR3 DNA: TGTGCCTGGGACAGGGAACCCTACGAGCAGTACTTC; CDR3 protein: CAWDREPYEQYF
V gene: TRBV19; J gene: TRBJ1-1; D gene: .; clone size: .; CDR3 DNA: TGTGCCAGTAGTGCGGCCACGGGGGCGAGGGCTTTCTTT; CDR3 protein: CASSAATGARAFF
V gene: TRBV12-5; J gene: TRBJ1-1; D gene: TRBD1; clone size: .; CDR3 DNA: TGTGCTAGTGCTCTGCCCCGACAGGGGCACACTGAAGCTTTCTTT; CDR3 protein: CASALPRQGHTEAFF
V gene: TRBV6-1; J gene: TRBJ1-3; D gene: TRBD1; clone size: .; CDR3 DNA: TGTGCCAGCAGTGAAGCATACGTCAGGGGGCTCTTGGGTGCTGGAAACACCATATATTTT; CDR3 protein: CASSEAYVRGLLGAGNTIYF
V gene: TRBV19; J gene: TRBJ2-6; D gene: .; clone size: .; CDR3 DNA: TGTGCCAGTGACCTAGCACTCGGGGCCAACGTCCTGACTTTC; CDR3 protein: CASDLALGANVLTF
V gene: TRBV5-1; J gene: TRBJ2-3; D gene: TRBD1; clone size: .; CDR3 DNA: TGCGCCAGCAGCAAAGGTGGCAGGGGGCGCGCAGATACGCAGTATTTT; CDR3 protein: CASSKGGRGRADTQYF
V gene: TRBV7-8; J gene: TRBJ2-1; D gene: .; clone size: .; CDR3 DNA: TGTGCCAGCAGCTTAGAATGGCGTGCCTCGCAGTTCTTC; CDR3 protein: CASSLEWRASQFF
V gene: TRBV6-6; J gene: TRBJ1-1; D gene: .; clone size: few; CDR3 DNA: TGTGCCATCCGCCGGGGGGACACTGAAGCTTTCTTT; CDR3 protein: CAIRRGDTEAFF
V gene: TRBV2; J gene: TRBJ2-6; D gene: .; clone size: few; CDR3 DNA: TGTGCCAGCAGTGTCCGAACTGGGGCCAACGTCCTGACTTTC; CDR3 protein: CASSVRTGANVLTF
V gene: TRBV6-6; J gene: TRBJ2-7; D gene: .; clone size: few; CDR3 DNA: TGTGCCAGCAGCTATACCTACGAGCAGTACTTC; CDR3 protein: CASSYTYEQYF
V gene: TRBV7-9; J gene: TRBJ1-1; D gene: .; clone size: .; CDR3 DNA: TGTGCCAGCAGCTTAGAGGGGAACACTGAAGCTTTCTTT; CDR3 protein: CASSLEGNTEAFF
V gene: TRBV13; J gene: TRBJ2-7; D gene: TRBD1; clone size: .; CDR3 DNA: TGTGCCAGCAGCGCGGACAGGGCAGTCGAGCAGTACTTC; CDR3 protein: CASSADRAVEQYF
V gene: TRBV9; J gene: TRBJ2-7; D gene: .; clone size: .; CDR3 DNA: TGTGCCAGCAGCGTAGCTTACGGCTCCTACGAGCAGTACTTC; CDR3 protein: CASSVAYGSYEQYF
V gene: TRBV9; J gene: TRBJ2-3; D gene: .; clone size: .; CDR3 DNA: TGTGCCAGCAGCGCGTCACACGGAGATACGCAGTATTTT; CDR3 protein: CASSASHGDTQYF
V gene: TRBV28; J gene: TRBJ2-7; D gene: TRBD1; clone size: .; CDR3 DNA: TGTGCCAGCAGTTTAGCCGGGACAGGGCTCCTCTACGAGCAGTACTTC; CDR3 protein: CASSLAGTGLLYEQYF
V gene: TRBV7-9; J gene: TRBJ1-2; D gene: .; clone size: .; CDR3 DNA: TGTGCCAGCAGCTTAGTCCTCTCTGGGGGGTTAAAGGACGGCTACACCTTC; CDR3 protein: CASSLVLSGGLKDGYTF
V gene: TRBV4-2; J gene: TRBJ2-3; D gene: .; clone size: once; CDR3 DNA: TGTGCCAGCAGCCAAGAAGGAGGGACAGATACGCAGTATTTT; CDR3 protein: CASSQEGGTDTQYF
V gene: TRBV5-3; J gene: TRBJ1-2; D gene: .; clone size: once; CDR3 DNA: TGTGCCAGAAGCTTGTCGGCGTTCCCTATACCCCACACCTTC; CDR3 protein: CARSLSAFPIPHTF
V gene: TRBV11-2; J gene: TRBJ2-5; D gene: TRBD2; clone size: .; CDR3 DNA: TGTGCCAGCAGCTTAGATGGGCTAGCGGGAGAGACCCAGTACTTC; CDR3 protein: CASSLDGLAGETQYF
V gene: TRBV4-3; J gene: TRBJ2-6; D gene: .; clone size: few; CDR3 DNA: TGCGCCAGCAGCCAAGATGCGGGCTCTGGGGCCAACGTCCTGACTTTC; CDR3 protein: CASSQDAGSGANVLTF
V gene: TRBV5-1; J gene: TRBJ2-1; D gene: TRBD1; clone size: few; CDR3 DNA: TGCGCCAGCAGCTTGGGACAGGGGGCTTACAATGAGCAGTTCTTC; CDR3 protein: CASSLGQGAYNEQFF
V gene: TRBV7-8; J gene: TRBJ1-4; D gene: .; clone size: .; CDR3 DNA: TGTGCCAGCAGCCTTCAGGGAGGTCGAGAAAAACTGTTTTTT; CDR3 protein: CASSLQGGREKLFF
V gene: TRBV7-3; J gene: TRBJ2-7; D gene: .; clone size: .; CDR3 DNA: TGTGCCAGCAGCTTAATGGCAGAGGGCGAGCAGTACTTC; CDR3 protein: CASSLMAEGEQYF
V gene: TRBV5-6; J gene: TRBJ2-5; D gene: TRBD2; clone size: .; CDR3 DNA: TGTGCCAGCAGCTTAATGTCGGGAGGGCCGGGAACCCAGTACTTC; CDR3 protein: CASSLMSGGPGTQYF
V gene: TRBV6-7; J gene: TRBJ2-1; D gene: .; clone size: .; CDR3 DNA: TGTGCCAGCAGTAACTCGGGCCCTGCAAATGAGCAGTTCTTC; CDR3 protein: CASSNSGPANEQFF
V gene: TRBV18; J gene: TRBJ1-1; D gene: .; clone size: .; CDR3 DNA: TGTGCCAGCTCAACCCAGGGTGACAGGTCTTTCTTT; CDR3 protein: CASSTQGDRSFF
V gene: TRBV4-3; J gene: TRBJ2-1; D gene: .; clone size: .; CDR3 DNA: TGCGCCAGCAGCCAAGTCGGTGGGTACAATGAGCAGTTCTTC; CDR3 protein: CASSQVGGYNEQFF
V gene: TRBV11-2; J gene: TRBJ1-2; D gene: .; clone size: .; CDR3 DNA: TGTGCCAGCAGCTTAGATCAGGGTCGAAGTGGTGGCTACACCTTC; CDR3 protein: CASSLDQGRSGGYTF
V gene: TRBV4-1; J gene: TRBJ2-1; D gene: .; clone size: once; CDR3 DNA: TGCGCCAGCAGCCAGTCTCCCTTAGGGGGAGGGGGTTACAATGAGCAGTTCTTC; CDR3 protein: CASSQSPLGGGGYNEQFF
V gene: TRBV5-6; J gene: TRBJ1-1; D gene: .; clone size: .; CDR3 DNA: TGTGCCAGCAGCTTATTAGTTGAGGGTGGCGGTGTTGGCACTGAAGCTTTCTTT; CDR3 protein: CASSLLVEGGGVGTEAFF
V gene: TRBV5-1; J gene: TRBJ2-3; D gene: .; clone size: .; CDR3 DNA: TGCGCCAGCAGCTTGTCAGGGGGGACAGATACGCAGTATTTT; CDR3 protein: CASSLSGGTDTQYF
V gene: TRBV19; J gene: TRBJ1-1; D gene: .; clone size: .; CDR3 DNA: TGTGCCAGTAGAAAGACAGGCTGGGGGTTCACTGAAGCTTTCTTT; CDR3 protein: CASRKTGWGFTEAFF
V gene: TRBV7-8; J gene: TRBJ1-1; D gene: .; clone size: .; CDR3 DNA: TGTGCCAGCAGCCACCCGGGCAGAAACACTGAAGCTTTCTTT; CDR3 protein: CASSHPGRNTEAFF
V gene: TRBV5-4; J gene: TRBJ1-3; D gene: .; clone size: .; CDR3 DNA: TGTGCCAGCAGCCTCGGGACATTCAGCTCTGGAAACACCATATATTTT; CDR3 protein: CASSLGTFSSGNTIYF
V gene: TRBV11-3; J gene: TRBJ1-1; D gene: .; clone size: .; CDR3 DNA: TGTGCCAGCAGCTTAGATCGGGCGAGGAACACTGAAGCTTTCTTT; CDR3 protein: CASSLDRARNTEAFF
V gene: TRBV6-1; J gene: TRBJ2-1; D gene: .; clone size: .; CDR3 DNA: TGTGCCAGCAGTGAACTTCAGTACAATGAGCAGTTCTTC; CDR3 protein: CASSELQYNEQFF
V gene: TRBV7-3; J gene: TRBJ2-5; D gene: .; clone size: .; CDR3 DNA: TGTGCCAGCAGCTTAAGTAGGGAAGAGACCCAGTACTTC; CDR3 protein: CASSLSREETQYF
V gene: TRBV29-1; J gene: TRBJ2-3; D gene: TRBD2; clone size: .; CDR3 DNA: TGCAGCGTTGAAAGACTAGCTGTGGGCACAGATACGCAGTATTTT; CDR3 protein: CSVERLAVGTDTQYF
V gene: TRBV9; J gene: TRBJ2-3; D gene: .; clone size: .; CDR3 DNA: TGTGCCAGCAGCGAGGGTTTCCGGGCCTTCACAGATACGCAGTATTTT; CDR3 protein: CASSEGFRAFTDTQYF
V gene: TRBV19; J gene: TRBJ2-2; D gene: TRBD2; clone size: .; CDR3 DNA: TGTGCCAGTAGTACGGGGACTAGCGGGAGTATTGTCGGGGAGCTGTTTTTT; CDR3 protein: CASSTGTSGSIVGELFF
V gene: TRBV6-5; J gene: TRBJ1-1; D gene: .; clone size: few; CDR3 DNA: TGTGCCAGCAGTTACAGGAATGAAGCTTTCTTT; CDR3 protein: CASSYRNEAFF
V gene: TRBV5-4; J gene: TRBJ2-1; D gene: .; clone size: .; CDR3 DNA: TGTGCCAGCAGCTTGGATCTGGACGTAGAGCAGTTCTTC; CDR3 protein: CASSLDLDVEQFF
V gene: TRBV27; J gene: TRBJ2-6; D gene: .; clone size: .; CDR3 DNA: TGTGCCAGCCGTTCCTCTGGGGCCAACGTCCTGACTTTC; CDR3 protein: CASRSSGANVLTF
V gene: TRBV9; J gene: TRBJ2-7; D gene: .; clone size: .; CDR3 DNA: TGTGCCAGCAGCGCACCTGACAGAAACGAGCAGTACTTC; CDR3 protein: CASSAPDRNEQYF
V gene: TRBV2; J gene: TRBJ1-1; D gene: .; clone size: few; CDR3 DNA: TGTGCCACCCGGGATTTGGGGTCCACTGAAGCTTTCTTT; CDR3 protein: CATRDLGSTEAFF
V gene: TRBV30; J gene: TRBJ2-5; D gene: TRBD2; clone size: .; CDR3 DNA: TGTGCCTGGCGGCGACGGCGGGAGGGCCGGGAGACCCAGTACTTC; CDR3 protein: CAWRRRREGRETQYF
V gene: TRBV5-4; J gene: TRBJ2-5; D gene: .; clone size: .; CDR3 DNA: TGTGCCAGCAGCCCCGTCAAAGGGAGCCAAGAGACCCAGTACTTC; CDR3 protein: CASSPVKGSQETQYF
V gene: TRBV10-3; J gene: TRBJ1-2; D gene: TRBD1; clone size: .; CDR3 DNA: TGTGCCATCAGTGAGTCGGGGACAGGGGGAGCCTATGGCTACACCTTC; CDR3 protein: CAISESGTGGAYGYTF
V gene: TRBV19; J gene: TRBJ1-5; D gene: .; clone size: few; CDR3 DNA: TGTGCCAGTAGTATTGATTCAATCGGACAGCCCCAGCATTTT; CDR3 protein: CASSIDSIGQPQHF
V gene: TRBV27; J gene: TRBJ1-5; D gene: .; clone size: .; CDR3 DNA: TGTGCCGGCAGCCCGAACGATCAGCCCCAGCATTTT; CDR3 protein: CAGSPNDQPQHF
V gene: TRBV18; J gene: TRBJ2-2; D gene: .; clone size: .; CDR3 DNA: TGTGCCAGCTCACCAAGACTAGCGAACACCGGGGAGCTGTTTTTT; CDR3 protein: CASSPRLANTGELFF
V gene: TRBV9; J gene: TRBJ2-7; D gene: .; clone size: .; CDR3 DNA: TGTGCCAGCAGCCCCACCGGACATGTCCCCACCTACGAGCAGTACTTC; CDR3 protein: CASSPTGHVPTYEQYF
V gene: TRBV6-1; J gene: TRBJ2-2; D gene: .; clone size: .; CDR3 DNA: TGTGCCAGCACCGAAACAGCGACAGGTTTCAGGGAGCTGTTTTTT; CDR3 protein: CASTETATGFRELFF
V gene: TRBV10-3; J gene: TRBJ2-5; D gene: TRBD2; clone size: .; CDR3 DNA: TGTGCCATCAATAGGGACTATCAAGAGACCCAGTACTTC; CDR3 protein: CAINRDYQETQYF
V gene: TRBV27; J gene: TRBJ1-1; D gene: .; clone size: .; CDR3 DNA: TGTGCCAGCAGTTTTTCAGTGAACACTGAAGCTTTCTTT; CDR3 protein: CASSFSVNTEAFF